Following are 25 T cell receptor beta chains from one sample sequenced in a study of cytomegalovirus exposure and HLA in healthy donors. The study ran its PCR with 60 Vbeta and 13 Jbeta primers. The method was immunoSEQ multiplex PCR; TCRdb's version includes in-frame clones alone and lacks a portion of them. The repertoire includes over 120,000 clones, nearly 10% of them detected once, and less than 2% sits in the top ten. The sample taken for sequencing was PBMCs. These receptors were obtained from a man aged 45-60 years in good health and CMV-seronegative.

The CDR3 DNA follows: TGTGCCAGCAGCCAATTTGGACAGGGGAACTACGAGCAGTACTTC. Its translation is CASSQFGQGNYEQYF. V is TRBV14 and J is TRBJ2-7, with 9 positions matching TRBD1. This CDR3 has 15 residues. Germline V gene sequence: CDR1 SGHDN, CDR2 FVKESK. The V segment lost 2 bases and the J segment 3 bases; nucleotides outside the gene matches: 5.

This sequence joins TRBV2 and TRBJ2-1, with D possibly being TRBD1 (6 bases). This CDR3 is built from 15 residues. V was clipped by 5 bases and J by 0 bases, with 11 bases between them. Germline V gives CDR1 SNHLY, CDR2 FYNNEI. CDR3: CASSQQGSSYNEQFF. CDR3 DNA sequence: TGTGCCAGCAGTCAACAGGGTAGCTCCTACAATGAGCAGTTCTTC.

In its sample, this clone was seen a few times. The CDR3: CASSQDRTVGGEKLFF. The DNA for the CDR3 is TGTGCCAGCAGCCAAGATCGAACGGTCGGAGGGGAAAAACTGTTTTTT. The rearrangement uses TRBV4-2 and TRBJ1-4; no definite D call. CDR3 length: 16 amino acids. The germline CDR1 and CDR2 sequences are LGHNA and YNFKEQ. Trimming pared 0 bases from V and 8 bases from J, leaving 16 bases between.

The V and J genes are TRBV14 and TRBJ2-3, with D possibly matching TRBD2 (5 bases). The CDR3 extends over 15 amino acids. Per germline, CDR1 SGHDN and CDR2 FVKESK. V was shortened by 0 bases and J by 6 bases, with 13 bases between the two germline ends. The CDR3 nucleotides read TGTGCCAGCAGCCAAGATCTAGCCGTTTTCGATACGCAGTATTTT. Protein sequence: CASSQDLAVFDTQYF.

J is TRBJ1-6 and V is TRBV9; D is undetermined. V was clipped by 3 bases and J by 5 bases, with 21 bases between them. CDR1 is SGDLS and CDR2 is YYNGEE in the germline V gene. The CDR3 runs 18 residues. As DNA, the CDR3 is TGTGCCAGCAGCGACGAGTTCGCAGGTCCACCCAATAATTCACCCCTCCACTTT. Translated, it gives CASSDEFAGPPNNSPLHF. Complete variable domain (other parts from reference TRBV9 and TRBJ1-6): DSGVTQTPKHLITATGQRVTLRCSPRSGDLSVYWYQQSLDQGLQFLIQYYNGEERAKGNILERFSAQQFPDLHSELNLSSLELGDSALYFCASSDEFAGPPNNSPLHFGNGTRLTVT.

This clone was picked up a small number of times. The chain combines TRBV27 with TRBJ1-5; the D gene is possibly TRBD1 (5 bases). V gave up 5 bases and J gave up 4 bases, with 15 bases separating them. This CDR3 comprises 15 residues. Germline V lookup: CDR1 MNHEY, CDR2 SMNVEV (reference sequence). CDR3 region: CASSTGTGANQPQHF. The DNA for the CDR3 is TGTGCCAGCAGTACCGGGACGGGAGCAAATCAGCCCCAGCATTTT.

CDR3: CASSIDRVSTDTQYF. The CDR3 nucleotides are TGTGCCAGCAGCATAGACAGGGTCAGCACAGATACGCAGTATTTT. The chain joins TRBV7-3 to TRBJ2-3; 7 bases agree with TRBD1. There are 15 residues in the CDR3. V trimming: 5 bases; J trimming: 0 bases; junction bases outside the gene matches: 5. The V gene's germline CDR1 is SGHTA and CDR2 FQGTGA.

The table lists this clone with a few counts. V gene TRBV7-6 combines with J gene TRBJ2-7; TRBD1 matches 11 bases. This CDR3 is built from 16 residues. CDR1 is SGHVS, CDR2 FNYEAQ, per germline. J lost 4 bases, V lost 1 base, and 6 bases had no gene match. The chain's CDR3 is CASSLGRDRGSYEQYF. The CDR3 DNA is TGTGCCAGCAGCTTAGGGAGGGACAGGGGGTCTTACGAGCAGTACTTC.

In this sample, this clone turned up a few times. The chain joins TRBV15 to TRBJ2-5, with TRBD1 identical over 9 bases. The CDR3 sequence is 16 residues long. V was clipped by 2 bases and J by 5 bases; unmatched bases: 9. CDR1 and CDR2 (germline): LNHNV, YYDKDF (reference sequence). The CDR3 nucleotides read TGTGCCACCAGCAGATACTCCGGGACAGGGTACGAGACCCAGTACTTC. It specifies CATSRYSGTGYETQYF.

This clone was counted only a few times. The V gene is TRBV5-1, the J gene TRBJ2-1; the D is unclear. CDR1 SGHRS and CDR2 YFSETQ come from the germline V gene. Trimming stripped 4 bases from V and 8 bases from J, with 10 bases between. This CDR3 region has 12 residues. CDR3: CASSPEYDEQFF. CDR3 nucleotides: TGCGCCAGCAGCCCTGAGTACGATGAGCAGTTCTTC.

In nucleotides, the CDR3 is TGCGCCAGCAGCCAGCCGGGGAAGTACGAGCAGTACTTC. Amino acid sequence: CASSQPGKYEQYF. This chain uses TRBV4-1 with TRBJ2-7, with D tentatively TRBD2 (5 bases). This CDR3 has 13 residues. CDR1 and CDR2 from the germline V gene are MGHRA and YSYEKL. Trimming removed 3 bases at V and 4 bases at J, with 10 bases between.

The chain uses TRBV25-1 and TRBJ1-1; D uncertain. There are 14 residues in the CDR3. The ends were cut back, 1 base at V and 8 bases at J, with 14 bases in the middle. The germline gives CDR1 MGHDK, CDR2 SYGVNS. The CDR3: CASSESGEMVEAFF. CDR3 nucleotides: TGTGCCAGCAGTGAATCCGGGGAGATGGTAGAAGCTTTCTTT.

This CDR3 is CASSYDRTYEQYF. The CDR3, as DNA: TGTGCCAGCAGTTACGACAGGACCTACGAGCAGTACTTC. V is TRBV6-5 and J is TRBJ2-7; a possible D gene is TRBD1 (6 bases). Germline assignment: CDR1 MNHEY and CDR2 SVGAGI. This CDR3 has 13 amino acids. V lost 2 bases and J lost 2, with 7 bases in between.

The chain couples TRBV11-2 to TRBJ1-1; TRBD1 might be the D (6 bases). The CDR3 is 13 residues long. Germline values: CDR1 SGHAT, CDR2 FQNNGV. V lost 6 bases to trimming and J lost 6 bases, with 14 bases between them. The DNA for the CDR3 is TGTGCCAGCAGTTCCCAGGGGCGTTCTGAAGCTTTCTTT. It specifies CASSSQGRSEAFF.

The CDR3 here is CASSLGRVETQYF. DNA for the CDR3: TGTGCCAGCAGCTTAGGCCGGGTGGAGACCCAGTACTTC. The chain combines TRBV7-2 with TRBJ2-5; D call uncertain. The CDR3 is 13 residues long. Per the germline V gene, CDR1 is SGHTA and CDR2 is FQGNSA. The germline V and J ends were trimmed by 1 base and 5 bases, with 8 bases remaining between them.

The chain uses TRBV11-2 and TRBJ1-2; no reliable D call. CDR3 length: 12 residues. The germline V gene encodes CDR1 SGHAT and CDR2 FQNNGV. V lost 5 bases to trimming and J lost 3 bases, with 7 bases between them. The CDR3 loop reads CASSTQYYGYTF. The CDR3 region has the DNA TGTGCCAGCAGCACCCAGTACTATGGCTACACCTTC.

The chain couples TRBV30 to TRBJ1-1, with D possibly matching TRBD1 (5 bases). This CDR3 spans 13 amino acids. The ends were cut back, 6 bases at V and 5 bases at J, with 16 bases in the middle. Germline V gene data show CDR1 as GTSNPN and CDR2 as SVGIG (reference sequence). The chain's CDR3 is CACDRGGPTEAFF. As DNA, the CDR3 is TGTGCCTGTGATCGGGGGGGTCCAACTGAAGCTTTCTTT.

This chain links TRBV25-1 with TRBJ1-4; 10 bases map to TRBD1. CDR1 is MGHDK, CDR2 SYGVNS, per germline. The CDR3 length is 14 residues. V shed 6 bases, J shed 7 bases, and the junction held 5 bases outside the gene matches. In DNA form, the CDR3 reads TGTGCCAGCAGGGGACAGGGGTACGTTGAAAAACTGTTTTTT. It specifies CASRGQGYVEKLFF.

This clone was picked up a small number of times. This chain uses TRBV30 with TRBJ1-2, with 7 nucleotides matching TRBD1. There are 13 residues in the CDR3. CDR1 is GTSNPN and CDR2 is SVGIG in the germline V gene (reference sequence). The V segment lost 2 bases and the J segment 4 bases; nucleotides outside the gene matches: 4. CDR3: CAWSSGQPYGYTF. The CDR3 DNA sequence: TGTGCCTGGAGTTCGGGACAGCCCTATGGCTACACCTTC.

This clone has more than one count but fewer than ten. The chain carries TRBV5-5 and TRBJ2-6, with 10 bases aligning to TRBD2. After removal of 4 bases from V and 0 bases from J, the junction contained 4 bases not matched to a gene. Germline CDR1 SGHKS, CDR2 YYEKEE (reference sequence). The CDR3 contains 17 residues. The CDR3 reads CASSLLAGVSGANVLTF. The CDR3 DNA reads TGTGCCAGCAGCCTGCTAGCGGGGGTCTCTGGGGCCAACGTCCTGACTTTC.

This clone was seen a handful of times. The chain combines TRBV25-1 with TRBJ2-3; weak D call: TRBD1 (6 bases). Trimming took 6 bases from V and 6 from J, leaving 13 bases between them. This CDR3 has 13 amino acids. Germline CDR1 reads MGHDK; CDR2 reads SYGVNS. The CDR3 DNA is TGTGCCAGCAGGGCCTCAGGGGAGGATACGCAGTATTTT. Residues: CASRASGEDTQYF.

Only a few counts were recorded for this clone. This chain connects TRBV28 to TRBJ2-3, with a possible D match to TRBD1 (5 bases). Trimming removed 4 bases at V and 1 base at J, with 15 bases between. CDR3 size: 16 residues. CDR1 is MDHEN, CDR2 SYDVKM, per germline. Here the CDR3 reads CASSSEEGAGTDTQYF. The CDR3 DNA reads as TGTGCCAGCAGTTCCGAGGAAGGGGCAGGCACAGATACGCAGTATTTT.

The chain recombines TRBV5-1 with TRBJ2-2; tentative D call: TRBD2 (6 bases). Germline CDR1 is SGHRS and CDR2 is YFSETQ. V lost 6 bases to trimming and J lost 0 bases, with 9 bases between them. The CDR3 has 14 amino acids. The CDR3 coding sequence is TGCGCCAGCACCGGGAGTGCGAACACCGGGGAGCTGTTTTTT. Amino acids: CASTGSANTGELFF.

The chain recombines TRBV6-6 with TRBJ2-2; 7 nucleotides align to TRBD1. CDR1 is MNHNY and CDR2 is SVGAGI in the germline V gene (reference sequence). The CDR3 loop spans 16 amino acids. Trimming at V came to 4 bases and at J to 0 bases, leaving 5 bases not matched to a gene. CDR3 loop: CASSSRQGTNTGELFF. DNA for the CDR3: TGTGCCAGCAGTTCCCGACAGGGTACGAACACCGGGGAGCTGTTTTTT.

The chain couples TRBV28 to TRBJ1-2; maybe TRBD1 (5 bases). Germline V lookup: CDR1 MDHEN, CDR2 SYDVKM. The length of the CDR3 is 13 residues. Trimming cost V 4 bases and J 3 bases, with 9 bases left between them. CDR3: CASSYARDYGYTF. The CDR3 DNA is TGTGCCAGCAGTTACGCCAGGGACTATGGCTACACCTTC.